These 24 T cell receptor beta chains originate from one sample sequenced in a study of T-cell reconstitution after alpha-beta-depleted transplantation in children listed by TCRdb under 2016. The treatment or condition tag for this specimen amounts to: allogeneic hematopoietic cell transplantation with graft depleted of TCRalphabeta T cells and CD19 B cells. The receptor library was made with PCR. TCRdb shows the sequencer as Illumina HiSeq 2500. TCR libraries were prepared with molecular barcoding, using unique molecular identifiers to normalize TCRbeta repertoire quantification. Using fastp trimming at Q25 and MiXCR clonotype assembly, TCRdb reanalyzed the public sequencing data and kept in-frame beta chains. Rows merge per CDR3 protein into single entries with the most common DNA and genes. This sample gives approximately 630,000 distinct CDR3 sequences in total; under 15% of them show up just once. Approximately 0.8% of the sample comes from the top ten.

Sequenced material: PBMCs, taken before TCRalphabeta/CD19-depleted stem cell transplant. Receptors originate from a girl aged 2 to 9 with congenital amegakaryocytic thrombocytopenia, due to receive a stem cell transplant.

This chain links TRBV5-1 with TRBJ1-4; D is unclear. This CDR3 is 16 amino acids long. Germline loops: CDR1 SGHRS, CDR2 YFSETQ. Trimming left V 6 bases short and J 8 bases short, with 23 bases between. The CDR3 sequence is CASTSGVRVGEEKLFF. The CDR3 DNA reads TGCGCCAGCACCTCTGGGGTCCGGGTCGGGGAAGAAAAACTGTTTTTT. The full variable domain, completed using reference TRBV5-1 and TRBJ1-4, is KAGVTQTPRYLIKTRGQQVTLSCSPISGHRSVSWYQQTPGQGLQFLFEYFSETQRNKGNFPGRFSGRQFSNSRSEMNVSTLELGDSALYLCASTSGVRVGEEKLFFGSGTQLSVL.

This clonotype has a handful of counts. The V call is TRBV4-2, the J call TRBJ2-2; D call uncertain. The V gene lost 1 base and the J gene lost 3 bases, with 9 bases spanning the gap. The CDR3 spans 15 residues. Germline loops: CDR1 LGHNA, CDR2 YNFKEQ. CDR3 loop: CASSQVAIYTGELFF. CDR3 sequence (DNA): TGTGCCAGCAGCCAAGTAGCTATCTACACCGGGGAGCTGTTTTTT.

The rearrangement links TRBV5-6 to TRBJ2-1, with 11 nucleotides matching TRBD1. Germline values: CDR1 SGHDT, CDR2 YYEEEE. CDR3 size: 16 residues. The junction had 9 bases not matched to a gene; V was cut back by 3 bases and J by 7 bases. CDR3 in amino acids: CASSSITGQGVNEQFF. The CDR3 bases are TGTGCCAGCAGCTCTATTACGGGACAGGGGGTAAATGAGCAGTTCTTC. The full variable domain, its missing parts supplied by reference TRBV5-6 and TRBJ2-1, is DAGVTQSPTHLIKTRGQQVTLRCSPKSGHDTVSWYQQALGQGPQFIFQYYEEEERQRGNFPDRFSGHQFPNYSSELNVNALLLGDSALYLCASSSITGQGVNEQFFGPGTRLTVL.

This clonotype occurred once. A single base separates this from a much larger clone, so it may be a read error. The chain recombines TRBV20-1 with TRBJ1-1; tentatively, D is TRBD1 (6 bases). Trimming removed 1 base at V and 4 bases at J, with 19 bases between. This CDR3 has 16 residues. CDR1 and CDR2 from the germline V gene are DFQATT and SNEGSKA (reference sequence). CDR3 sequence reads: CSARGRDMGQGTEAFF. CDR3 bases: TGCAGTGCTAGAGGCCGGGACATGGGGCAGGGCACTGAAGCTTTCTTT.

Details on this clonotype: A read error may account for a junction end that differs from germline. The V and J genes are TRBV15 and TRBJ2-1, with 8 bases aligning to TRBD2. The CDR3 sequence is 15 residues long. Germline CDR1 reads LNHNV; CDR2 reads YYDKDF (reference sequence). CDR3 nucleotides: TGTGCCACCAGCAGATTGAGCGGGAGTTGGGATGAGCAGATCTTC. It encodes CATSRLSGSWDEQIF.

This clonotype appeared a few times. CDR3 residues: CASSLRRNEQYF. The CDR3 DNA sequence: TGCGCCAGCAGCTTGAGGAGGAACGAGCAGTACTTC. This chain joins TRBV5-1 and TRBJ2-7, with a tentative D call TRBD2 (5 bases). Germline loops: CDR1 SGHRS, CDR2 YFSETQ. The CDR3 consists of 12 residues. With 1 base removed from V and 5 bases from J, the gap between germline ends came to 7 bases.

At least ten counts were recorded for this clonotype. The chain recombines TRBV5-1 with TRBJ2-1; TRBD2 matches at 9 bases. The germline V gene encodes CDR1 SGHRS and CDR2 YFSETQ. Germline trimming cut 0 bases from V and 7 bases from J; bases unmatched to any gene: 2. The CDR3 spans 14 residues. Here the CDR3 reads CASSLGLAENEQFF. Written as DNA, the CDR3 is TGCGCCAGCAGCTTGGGACTAGCGGAGAATGAGCAGTTCTTC. Together with reference TRBV5-1 and TRBJ2-1, the CDR3 gives the full variable domain: KAGVTQTPRYLIKTRGQQVTLSCSPISGHRSVSWYQQTPGQGLQFLFEYFSETQRNKGNFPGRFSGRQFSNSRSEMNVSTLELGDSALYLCASSLGLAENEQFFGPGTRLTVL.

At least ten counts were recorded for this clonotype. V and J are TRBV12-3 or TRBV12-4 and TRBJ2-1, with 13 nucleotides matching TRBD2. The V and J ends lost 4 bases and 4 bases, in that order; junction bases with no gene match: 4. The CDR3 extends over 16 amino acids. CDR3 in amino acids: CASSSRTSGGYNEQFF. CDR3 nucleotide sequence: TGTGCCAGCAGTTCTCGGACTAGCGGGGGATACAATGAGCAGTTCTTC.

This clonotype was observed a few times. This chain connects TRBV4-1 to TRBJ2-7, with D possibly matching TRBD2 (6 bases). Per germline, CDR1 MGHRA and CDR2 YSYEKL. Trimming took off 4 bases at V and 2 bases at J, with 15 bases between the two ends. The CDR3 length is 15 residues. This CDR3 reads CASSPRAGSTYEQYF. The CDR3 DNA follows: TGCGCCAGCAGCCCTCGCGCCGGGAGTACCTACGAGCAGTACTTC.

Comment on this clonotype: A much larger clone differs by one base, so this may be a read error. The chain couples TRBV20-1 to TRBJ2-1; D remains unclear. Germline V lookup: CDR1 DFQATT, CDR2 SNEGSKA (reference sequence). Trimming removed 6 bases from V and 5 bases from J, with 23 bases in between. The CDR3 runs 16 residues. CDR3 coding DNA: TGCAGTGCCAATAACATCCGTAACGTGGGAAACAATGAGCAGTTCTTC. Residues: CSANNIRNVGNNEQFF.

This clonotype was recorded many times. The chain combines TRBV2 with TRBJ2-7; possibly TRBD2 for D (5 bases). This CDR3 comprises 13 residues. Trimming took off 10 bases at V and 4 bases at J, with 17 bases between the two ends. Looked up from germline, CDR1 is SNHLY and CDR2 is FYNNEI. The CDR3 coding sequence is TGTGCCACGTCGCGAGGACGGGAATACGAGCAGTACTTC. Its protein is CATSRGREYEQYF.

V and J are TRBV14 and TRBJ2-1; D is undetermined. Trimming took 0 bases from V and 5 from J, leaving 14 bases between them. Germline V gene data show CDR1 as SGHDN and CDR2 as FVKESK. The CDR3 covers 16 residues. This CDR3 reads CASSQERFGRNNEQFF. CDR3 DNA: TGTGCCAGCAGCCAAGAGAGATTCGGTCGGAACAATGAGCAGTTCTTC.

In this sample, this clonotype turned up many times. The V gene is TRBV12-3 or TRBV12-4, the J gene TRBJ2-7; D is undetermined. Trimming left V 6 bases short and J 2 bases short, with 14 bases between. The CDR3 runs 14 residues. The chain's CDR3 is CASSPSGQPYEQYF. Here the CDR3 DNA reads TGTGCCAGCAGCCCTTCGGGCCAACCCTACGAGCAGTACTTC.

This clonotype was counted many times. The J gene is TRBJ2-7, the V gene TRBV27; D is unresolved. V was trimmed by 5 bases and J by 2 bases, leaving 16 bases between them. This CDR3 contains 15 residues. Germline V gives CDR1 MNHEY, CDR2 SMNVEV (reference sequence). CDR3 bases: TGTGCCAGCAGTATCTCTCTTGGGAACCCCTACGAGCAGTACTTC. Its protein is CASSISLGNPYEQYF.

This clonotype was counted at least ten times. The J gene is TRBJ2-3, the V gene TRBV7-9, with TRBD2 matching over 8 bases. CDR3 size: 15 residues. The germline V gene has CDR1 SEHNR and CDR2 FQNEAQ (reference sequence). V lost 7 bases to trimming and J lost 4 bases; unmatched junction nucleotides: 10. The CDR3 nucleotides read TGTGCCAGCACCCTAATCCCGGGACTAGCAGATACGCAGTATTTT. It yields the protein CASTLIPGLADTQYF.

The chain has TRBV6-5 and TRBJ2-3, with 9 bases matching TRBD2. V lost 7 bases and J lost 6; bases outside the gene matches: 20. The CDR3 loop spans 18 amino acids. Germline CDR1 MNHEY, CDR2 SVGAGI. CDR3 sequence reads: CASTSHLGGLAFGDTQYF. As DNA, the CDR3 is TGTGCCAGCACTTCCCACCTCGGGGGACTAGCTTTCGGGGATACGCAGTATTTT.

This clonotype was seen ten or more times. The gene calls are TRBV6-1 and TRBJ2-7, with 7 bases matching TRBD2. The CDR3 is 15 residues long. J gave up 0 bases and V 7 bases, and 9 bases lay outside the gene matches. Germline loops: CDR1 MNHNS, CDR2 SASEGT. CDR3 loop: CASIPREGSSYEQYF. CDR3 bases: TGTGCCAGCATCCCTAGGGAGGGGAGCTCCTACGAGCAGTACTTC.

This clonotype was seen many times. V usage is TRBV29-1 and J usage is TRBJ2-1, with 7 bases aligning to TRBD2. CDR3 size: 13 residues. Germline values: CDR1 SQVTM, CDR2 ANQGSEA. Losses at the gene ends were 7 bases for V and 4 bases for J; bases not matched to a gene: 7. In DNA, the CDR3 is TGCAGCGGCCGAACGCGGGAGTACAATGAGCAGTTCTTC. This encodes CSGRTREYNEQFF.

This clonotype was observed a handful of times. V is TRBV29-1 and J is TRBJ2-3, with no clear D. The CDR3 runs 13 residues. The germline gives CDR1 SQVTM, CDR2 ANQGSEA. V dropped 7 bases and J dropped 2 bases, with 13 bases sitting between them. The CDR3 is CSGILINTDTQYF. The CDR3 coding sequence is TGCAGCGGGATACTGATTAACACAGATACGCAGTATTTT.

This clonotype was seen many times. The chain uses TRBV15 and TRBJ2-1, with 8 bases lining up with TRBD2. The CDR3 totals 15 residues. Losses at the gene ends were 1 base for V and 9 bases for J; bases not matched to a gene: 8. Germline V gene data show CDR1 as LNHNV and CDR2 as YYDKDF (reference sequence). The CDR3 DNA sequence: TGTGCCACCAGCAGAGGTATAGCGGGAATGGTTGAGCAGTTCTTC. Its protein is CATSRGIAGMVEQFF.

The CDR3 coding sequence is TGTGCCTGGTCCCTCCCGGGCGTCAGCACAGATACGCAGTATTTT. Translating gives CAWSLPGVSTDTQYF. V is TRBV30 and J is TRBJ2-3, with D hard to call. The CDR3 has 15 amino acids. Trimming removed 5 bases from V and 0 bases from J, with 15 bases in between. Germline CDR1 GTSNPN, CDR2 SVGIG (reference sequence). The entire variable domain, with the rest obtained from reference TRBV30 and TRBJ2-3, is as follows: SQTIHQWPATLVQPVGSPLSLECTVEGTSNPNLYWYRQAAGRGLQLLFYSVGIGQISSEVPQNLSASRPQDRQFILSSKKLLLSDSGFYLCAWSLPGVSTDTQYFGPGTRLTVL.

The V call is TRBV7-2, the J call TRBJ2-1, with D perhaps TRBD2 (6 bases). From germline, CDR1 is SGHTA and CDR2 FQGNSA. The CDR3 covers 15 residues. Trimming stripped 3 bases from V and 3 bases from J, with 12 bases between. The CDR3 loop reads CASSLTQGGYNEQFF. The CDR3 DNA follows: TGTGCCAGCAGCTTGACCCAGGGAGGCTACAATGAGCAGTTCTTC.

V is TRBV20-1 and J is TRBJ2-7; no firm D call. This CDR3 has 12 amino acids. The germline V gene encodes CDR1 DFQATT and CDR2 SNEGSKA (reference sequence). Trimming took off 0 bases at V and 3 bases at J, with 6 bases between the two ends. CDR3 DNA: TGCAGTGCTAGAGAAAACAGCTACGAGCAGTACTTC. It yields the protein CSARENSYEQYF.

Many counts were recorded for this clonotype. The V call is TRBV20-1, the J call TRBJ2-7, with TRBD2 identical over 11 bases. CDR1 DFQATT and CDR2 SNEGSKA come from the germline V gene (reference sequence). The CDR3 covers 14 residues. V shed 5 bases, J shed 2 bases, and the junction held 5 bases outside the gene matches. The CDR3 DNA reads TGCAGTGCTGAAGGGACTAGCGGAGCCTACGAGCAGTACTTC. It encodes CSAEGTSGAYEQYF.